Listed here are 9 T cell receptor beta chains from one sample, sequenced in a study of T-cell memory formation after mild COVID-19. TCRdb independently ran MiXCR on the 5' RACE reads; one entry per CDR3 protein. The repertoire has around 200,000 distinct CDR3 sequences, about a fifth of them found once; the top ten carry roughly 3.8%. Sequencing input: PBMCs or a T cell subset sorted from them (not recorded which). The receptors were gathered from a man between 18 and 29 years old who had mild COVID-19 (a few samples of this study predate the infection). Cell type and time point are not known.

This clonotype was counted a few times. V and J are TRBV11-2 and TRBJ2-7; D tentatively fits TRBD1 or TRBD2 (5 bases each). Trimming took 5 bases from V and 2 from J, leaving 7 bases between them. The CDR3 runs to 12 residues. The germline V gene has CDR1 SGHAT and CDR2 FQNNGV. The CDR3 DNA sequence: TGTGCCAGCAGCCCGGGACCCTACGAGCAGTACGTC. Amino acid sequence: CASSPGPYEQYV.

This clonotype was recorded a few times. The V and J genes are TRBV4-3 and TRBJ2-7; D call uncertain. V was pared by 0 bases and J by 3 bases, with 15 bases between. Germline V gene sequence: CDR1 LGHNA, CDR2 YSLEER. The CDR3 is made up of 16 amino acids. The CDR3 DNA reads TGCGCCAGCAGCCAAGATAGGAGAGACATCGACTACGAGCAGTACTTC. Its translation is CASSQDRRDIDYEQYF.

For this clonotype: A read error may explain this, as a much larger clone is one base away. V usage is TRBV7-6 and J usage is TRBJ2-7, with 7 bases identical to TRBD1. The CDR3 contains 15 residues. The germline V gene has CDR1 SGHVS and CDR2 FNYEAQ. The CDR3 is CASSLNEGAGYEQCF. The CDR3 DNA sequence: TGTGCCAGCAGCTTAAATGAGGGGGCCGGTTACGAGCAGTGCTTC. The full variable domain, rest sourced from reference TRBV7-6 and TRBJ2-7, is GAGVSQSPRYKVTKRGQDVALRCDPISGHVSLYWYRQALGQGPEFLTYFNYEAQQDKSGLPNDRFSAERPEGSISTLTIQRTEQRDSAMYRCASSLNEGAGYEQCFGPGTRLTVT.

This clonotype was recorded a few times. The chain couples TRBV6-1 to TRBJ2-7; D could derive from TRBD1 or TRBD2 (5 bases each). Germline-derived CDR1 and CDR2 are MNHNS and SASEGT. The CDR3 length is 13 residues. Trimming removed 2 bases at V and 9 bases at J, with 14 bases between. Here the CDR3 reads CASSEPGASWQYV. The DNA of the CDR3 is TGTGCCAGCAGTGAACCCGGGGCCAGTTGGCAGTACGTC.

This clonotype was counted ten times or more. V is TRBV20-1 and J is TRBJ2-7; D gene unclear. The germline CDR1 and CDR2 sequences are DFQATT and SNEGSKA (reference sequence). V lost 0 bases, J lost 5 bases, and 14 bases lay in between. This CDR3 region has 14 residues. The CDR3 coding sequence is TGCAGTGCTAGAGAATCGTCAAGGGCAGACGAGCAGTACGTC. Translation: CSARESSRADEQYV.

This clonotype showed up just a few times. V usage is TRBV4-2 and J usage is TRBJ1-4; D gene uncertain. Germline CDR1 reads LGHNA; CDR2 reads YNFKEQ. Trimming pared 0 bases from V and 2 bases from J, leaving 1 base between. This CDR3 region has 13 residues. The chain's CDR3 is CASSQETNEKLFF. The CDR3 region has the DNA TGTGCCAGCAGCCAAGAGACTAATGAAAAACTGTTTTTT.

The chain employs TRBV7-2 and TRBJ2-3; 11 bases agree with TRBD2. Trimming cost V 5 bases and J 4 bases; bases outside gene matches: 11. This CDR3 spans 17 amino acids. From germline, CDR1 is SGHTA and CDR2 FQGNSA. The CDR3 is CASSRVASGGWADTQYF. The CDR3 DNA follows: TGTGCCAGCAGCCGTGTGGCTAGCGGGGGGTGGGCAGATACGCAGTATTTT.

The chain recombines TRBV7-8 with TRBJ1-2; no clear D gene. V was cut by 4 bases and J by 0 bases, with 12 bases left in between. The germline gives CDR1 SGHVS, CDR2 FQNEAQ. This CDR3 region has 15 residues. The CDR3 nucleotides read TGTGCCAGCAGCTCTCATCGCCTTACTAACTATGGCTACACCTTC. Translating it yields CASSSHRLTNYGYTF.

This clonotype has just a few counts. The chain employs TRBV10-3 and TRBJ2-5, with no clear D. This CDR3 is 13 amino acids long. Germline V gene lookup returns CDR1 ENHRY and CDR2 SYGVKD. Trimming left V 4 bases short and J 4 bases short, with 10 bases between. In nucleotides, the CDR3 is TGTGCCATCAGTGTTAGCCTACCAGAGACCCAGTACTTC. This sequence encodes CAISVSLPETQYF.